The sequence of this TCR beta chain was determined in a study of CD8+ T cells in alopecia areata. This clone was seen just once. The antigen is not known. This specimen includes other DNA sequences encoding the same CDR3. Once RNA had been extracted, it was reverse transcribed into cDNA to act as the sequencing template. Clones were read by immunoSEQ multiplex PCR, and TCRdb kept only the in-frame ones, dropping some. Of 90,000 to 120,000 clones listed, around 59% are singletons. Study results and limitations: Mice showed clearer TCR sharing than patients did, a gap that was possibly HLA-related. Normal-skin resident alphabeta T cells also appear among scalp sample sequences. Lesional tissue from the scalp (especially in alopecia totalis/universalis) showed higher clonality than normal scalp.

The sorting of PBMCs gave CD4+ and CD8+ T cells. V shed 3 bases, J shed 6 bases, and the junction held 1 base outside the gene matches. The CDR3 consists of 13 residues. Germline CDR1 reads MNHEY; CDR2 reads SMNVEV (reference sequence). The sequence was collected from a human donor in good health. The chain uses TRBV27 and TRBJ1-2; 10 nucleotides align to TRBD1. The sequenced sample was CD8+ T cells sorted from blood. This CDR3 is CASSFGTGDGYTF. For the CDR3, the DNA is TGTGCCAGCAGTTTCGGGACAGGGGATGGCTACACCTTC.